The rows below give T cell receptor beta chains drawn from one sample of a study of T-cell reconstitution after alpha-beta-depleted transplantation in children. Each CDR3 protein is one row after TCRdb ran MiXCR on the PCR reads. Of some 350,000 distinct CDR3 sequences listed, about 9.4% were seen once; the top ten hold under 3%. The specimen was PBMCs from the stem cell graft donor, collected from the stem cell graft. These receptors came from a human donor who donated a stem cell graft to a child with acute lymphoblastic leukemia. Each CDR3 is given with its conserved first and last residue. D genes are given only for firm matches. Clone size, where shown, is once, few, many, or a class for clones that have expanded.

TRBV9	NA	TRBJ1-6	few	TGTGCCAGCAGCGTTCGGAGTTTGGATTCACCCCTCCACTTT	CASSVRSLDSPLHF
TRBV7-9	TRBD1	TRBJ2-5	NA	TGTGCCAGCACCAATCGACAGGGGGCTGGAGAGACCCAGTACTTC	CASTNRQGAGETQYF
TRBV28	TRBD1	TRBJ2-2	NA	TGTGCCAGCAGTTTCGGGGGTTTTGGGGGACAGGGGACCGGGGAGCTGTTTTTT	CASSFGGFGGQGTGELFF
TRBV4-1	NA	TRBJ2-1	NA	TGCGCCAGCAGCTCCTTGGAGGGGCGGTCGTACAATGAGCAGTTCTTC	CASSSLEGRSYNEQFF
TRBV7-8	NA	TRBJ2-7	NA	TGTGCCAGCAGCTCGGACAGGGAGGGCTACGAGCAGTACTTC	CASSSDREGYEQYF
TRBV5-1	TRBD2	TRBJ2-7	few	TGCGCCAGCAGCTTGGGTGGGAGGGATGGAGACGAGCAGTACTTC	CASSLGGRDGDEQYF
TRBV7-2	NA	TRBJ2-3	NA	TGTGCCAGCAGCTTAAGGCTTCGGGCCGCGACAGATACGCAGTATTTT	CASSLRLRAATDTQYF
TRBV10-2	TRBD1	TRBJ1-6	few	TGCGCCAGCGGGTCCGGGACAGGGTTCCCACCCCTCCACTTT	CASGSGTGFPPLHF
TRBV3-1	NA	TRBJ2-1	NA	TGTGCCAGCAGCGCGGACTTATGGGTAAGCTCCTACAATGAGCAGTTCTTC	CASSADLWVSSYNEQFF
TRBV5-1	NA	TRBJ1-5	NA	TGCGCCAGCAGCTTGGACAGGGTACCCTCCTTTCGCAATCAGCCCCAGCATTTT	CASSLDRVPSFRNQPQHF
TRBV7-3	NA	TRBJ2-1	many	TGTGCCAGCAGCCCCGACCCTTCGACTGTATACAATGAGCAGTTCTTC	CASSPDPSTVYNEQFF
TRBV27	TRBD1	TRBJ1-4	NA	TGTGCCAGCAAACCGGGACAGGGTGAAAAACTGTTTTTT	CASKPGQGEKLFF
TRBV29-1	NA	TRBJ2-5	few	TGCAGCGATGACAGACAAGAGACCCAGTACTTC	CSDDRQETQYF
TRBV7-9	TRBD2	TRBJ2-3	many	TGTGCCAGCAGCCCCCTACCGGGACTAGCGCCCGAGACGCAGTATTTT	CASSPLPGLAPETQYF
TRBV3-1	TRBD2	TRBJ2-2	few	TGTGCCAGCAGAGCCGAAGTGGCGGGAGGGGTCACCGGGGAGCTGTTTTTT	CASRAEVAGGVTGELFF
TRBV3-1	TRBD2	TRBJ2-3	NA	TGTGCCACCAGCCAAGATCAAGGACTAGCGGTCACAGATACGCAGTATTTT	CATSQDQGLAVTDTQYF
TRBV12-3/TRBV12-4	TRBD2	TRBJ2-3	NA	TGTGCCAGCACTCTGGGACTAGCCCCTGGGGATACGCAGTATTTT	CASTLGLAPGDTQYF
TRBV4-3	TRBD1	TRBJ2-7	NA	TGCGCCAGCAGCCATGGAGCCCCGGGACAGATGAACGAGCAGTACTTC	CASSHGAPGQMNEQYF
TRBV15	NA	TRBJ2-7	NA	TGTGCCACCAGCAGGGAGCGCTCCTACGAGCAGTACTTC	CATSRERSYEQYF
TRBV12-3/TRBV12-4	NA	TRBJ2-7	many	TGTGCCAGCAGTGATTTACCGGGAAGGGAGCAGTACTTC	CASSDLPGREQYF
TRBV5-6	NA	TRBJ2-6	NA	TGTGCCAGCAGCCAGACATCAACGCCGACTGGGGCCAACGTCCTGACTTTC	CASSQTSTPTGANVLTF
TRBV7-9	NA	TRBJ2-2	NA	TGTGCCAGCAGCTCCCCGGTAAGGAACACCGGGGAGCTGTTTTTT	CASSSPVRNTGELFF
TRBV27	NA	TRBJ2-3	many	TGTGCCAGCAGTTTAGTTGGCAGCAGCACAGATACGCAGTATTTT	CASSLVGSSTDTQYF
TRBV27	NA	TRBJ1-5	few	TGTGCCAGCAGTTATCGGATGGACCATAGCAATCAGCCCCAGCATTTT	CASSYRMDHSNQPQHF
TRBV28	TRBD2	TRBJ2-4	NA	TGTGCCAGCAGTCCGTATCGGGGAGCGGGGGTTTCTTACAAAAACATTCAGTACTTC	CASSPYRGAGVSYKNIQYF
TRBV7-3	TRBD2	TRBJ2-1	many	TGTGCCAGCAGCCAAGATAGCGGGGGCTACAATGAGCAGTTCTTC	CASSQDSGGYNEQFF
TRBV27	TRBD1	TRBJ1-1	NA	TGTGCCAGCAGCCCAACAGGGGGCGATCCGAGGAGGCGATACGGCGCTTTCTTT	CASSPTGGDPRRRYGAFF
TRBV20-1	TRBD2	TRBJ2-7	few	TGCAGTGCTAGTGCCCGGGCGGGAGGGCCCGTCTACGAGCAGTACTTC	CSASARAGGPVYEQYF
TRBV6-2/TRBV6-3	NA	TRBJ1-1	NA	TGTGCCAGCAGTCCAACTATCGACAGGCCCACTGAAGCTTTCTTT	CASSPTIDRPTEAFF
TRBV5-1	TRBD1	TRBJ2-7	few	TGCGCCAGCAGCCCTGACGGGACAGGAGAACTCGAGCAGTACTTC	CASSPDGTGELEQYF
TRBV3-1	NA	TRBJ1-1	few	TGTGCCAGCAGCCAAGACTGGGAAGCTTTCTTT	CASSQDWEAFF
TRBV7-6	TRBD2	TRBJ2-1	NA	TGTGCCAGCAGCTTAGCGGGGACTAGCGGGAATGAGCAGTTCTTC	CASSLAGTSGNEQFF
TRBV6-5	TRBD1	TRBJ2-1	many	TGTGCCAGCAGTTACTCCCGCGGACAGGGTGAGCAGTTCTTC	CASSYSRGQGEQFF
TRBV5-6	NA	TRBJ2-1	NA	TGTGCCAGCAGCCGCCTCAACAATGAGCAGTTCTTC	CASSRLNNEQFF
TRBV30	NA	TRBJ2-3	NA	TGTGCCTGGTCCCCAGGCACAGATACGCAGTATTTT	CAWSPGTDTQYF
TRBV20-1	TRBD2	TRBJ2-1	many	TGCAGTGCCAAGAGGGCTAGCGGGAGGGTTTACAATGAGCAGTTCTTC	CSAKRASGRVYNEQFF
TRBV5-1	TRBD2	TRBJ2-1	NA	TGCGCCAGCAGCCTGGGACTAGCGGGATTTGGCGAGCAGTTCTTC	CASSLGLAGFGEQFF
TRBV4-1	TRBD2	TRBJ2-1	NA	TGCGCCAGCAGCCACATGATAGCGGGAGGAAATGAGCAGTTCTTC	CASSHMIAGGNEQFF
TRBV29-1	NA	TRBJ1-1	many	TGCAGCGTTGGGAGCAGGGATAGCACTGAAGCTTTCTTT	CSVGSRDSTEAFF
TRBV7-3	TRBD2	TRBJ2-1	many	TGTGCCAGCAGCCCCCAAGCGGGAGCGAATAATGAGCAGTTCTTC	CASSPQAGANNEQFF
TRBV4-1	TRBD2	TRBJ2-5	few	TGCGCCAGCAGCCAAGTGACTAGCGGGCTAAACACCCCTCCTGAGACCCAGTACTTC	CASSQVTSGLNTPPETQYF
TRBV7-9	TRBD1	TRBJ2-2	many	TGTGCCAGCAGCACGACAGGGAAGCTGTTTTTT	CASSTTGKLFF
TRBV24-1	TRBD1	TRBJ2-5	few	TGTGCCACCAGTGACCGGACAGGGCTCCAAGAGACCCAGTACTTC	CATSDRTGLQETQYF
TRBV11-2	NA	TRBJ2-7	NA	TGTGCCAGCAGCTCCCTTCTAAGGGGGTCCTCCTACGAGCAGTACTTC	CASSSLLRGSSYEQYF
TRBV4-1	NA	TRBJ2-2	few	TGCGCCAGCAGCCCGCTGGGCGGGCACACCGGGGAGCTGTTTTTT	CASSPLGGHTGELFF